What follows are 9 T cell receptor beta chains derived from one specimen sequenced in a study of T cell changes during pregnancy in multiple sclerosis. The repertoire was sequenced with immunoSEQ multiplex PCR; TCRdb's copy has only in-frame clones and lacks some. This table has approximately 100,000 clones, approximately 89% appearing once. Sequenced here: peripheral blood, sampled after pregnancy. The receptors originated from a female donor with multiple sclerosis, enrolled in a pregnancy study.

The chain is built from TRBV10-3 and TRBJ2-1; D not certain. The V end lost 2 bases, the J end lost 8 bases, and 4 bases lay between the germline ends. Germline V lookup: CDR1 ENHRY, CDR2 SYGVKD. The length of the CDR3 is 11 residues. CDR3 DNA: TGTGCCATCAGTGAGCTCGATGAGCAGTTCTTC. Amino acid sequence: CAISELDEQFF.

The J gene is TRBJ2-1, the V gene TRBV19; 9 bases are a match to TRBD1. Germline loops: CDR1 LNHDA, CDR2 SQIVND (reference sequence). The CDR3 runs 16 residues. The junction had 12 bases not matched to a gene; V was cut back by 4 bases and J by 8 bases. The CDR3 DNA sequence: TGTGCCAGTAGTAAATATGATCGGGACAGGGTCTATGAGCAGTTCTTC. The encoded protein is CASSKYDRDRVYEQFF.

The chain carries TRBV5-1 and TRBJ1-1; 7 bases map to TRBD1. Germline loops: CDR1 SGHRS, CDR2 YFSETQ. This CDR3 is built from 18 residues. The junction had 26 bases not matched to a gene; V was cut back by 4 bases and J by 11 bases. The CDR3 reads CASSLGQQFPDLSSGAFF. In DNA, the CDR3 is TGCGCCAGCAGCCTGGGACAGCAATTCCCAGATCTGAGTTCTGGGGCTTTCTTT.

The CDR3 here is CASSFRTGVETQYF. The CDR3 nucleotides are TGTGCCAGCAGCTTCCGGACAGGGGTTGAGACCCAGTACTTC. This chain connects TRBV5-4 to TRBJ2-5, with 9 nucleotides matching TRBD1. CDR3 length: 14 residues. Germline V gene lookup returns CDR1 SGHNT and CDR2 YYREEE (reference sequence). Trimming at V came to 2 bases and at J to 5 bases, leaving 4 bases not matched to a gene.

The CDR3 sequence: CASFSLSEQFF. CDR3 nucleotide sequence: TGTGCCAGCTTTTCTCTGAGTGAGCAGTTCTTC. The rearrangement links TRBV2 to TRBJ2-1; D is undetermined. Germline V gives CDR1 SNHLY, CDR2 FYNNEI. The CDR3 consists of 11 residues. Deletions cut 8 bases from V and 9 bases from J, with 11 bases between.

The CDR3 region has the DNA TGCGCCAGCAGCGCTCAGGGGGCGCAATACGAGCAGTACTTC. Translated: CASSAQGAQYEQYF. The V gene is TRBV5-1, the J gene TRBJ2-7; 8 bases fit TRBD1. Germline lookup yields CDR1 SGHRS and CDR2 YFSETQ. The CDR3 has 14 amino acids. The V gene end was trimmed by 4 bases and the J gene end by 4 bases; junction bases not matched to a gene: 7.

This clone was observed a handful of times. The chain couples TRBV2 to TRBJ1-1; D remains ambiguous. The V gene lost 5 bases and the J gene lost 7 bases, with 8 bases spanning the gap. Germline assignment: CDR1 SNHLY and CDR2 FYNNEI. There are 11 residues in the CDR3. The chain's CDR3 is CASSPQYEAFF. CDR3 nucleotides: TGTGCCAGCAGTCCACAGTATGAAGCTTTCTTT. The full variable domain, with the rest looked up from reference TRBV2 and TRBJ1-1, is EPEVTQTPSHQVTQMGQEVILRCVPISNHLYFYWYRQILGQKVEFLVSFYNNEISEKSEIFDDQFSVERPDGSNFTLKIRSTKLEDSAMYFCASSPQYEAFFGQGTRLTVV.

The V call is TRBV18, the J call TRBJ1-2; no definite D call. This CDR3 is 14 amino acids long. Trimming shortened V by 2 bases and J by 10 bases, and 17 bases separated the two germline ends. Germline CDR1 and CDR2: KGHSH and LQKENI. CDR3 DNA: TGTGCCAGCTCACCAGTAGCGCCGCTGGATGACTACACCTTC. It specifies CASSPVAPLDDYTF.

The chain joins TRBV5-6 to TRBJ2-7; 8 bases align to TRBD2. The CDR3 runs 13 residues. The germline V gene encodes CDR1 SGHDT and CDR2 YYEEEE. Germline trimming cut 2 bases from V and 7 bases from J; bases unmatched to any gene: 5. CDR3 bases: TGTGCCAGCAGCTTAGCTAGCGGGTGGGAGCAGTACTTC. Protein product: CASSLASGWEQYF.